Below, one TCR beta chain is given with its context. Its antigen is not known. The sample originates from a study of monozygotic twins with inflammatory bowel disease. Unsorted whole blood yielded the total RNA, with T cells left unselected. Researchers ran eight separate cDNA reactions for each sample. The authors ran two nested PCRs of about 16 and 10 cycles on TCRalpha and TCRbeta cDNA. TCRdb re-called the 5' RACE reads and gives one entry per CDR3 protein, without DNA. Found here are fewer than 200,000 distinct CDR3 sequences; the top ten clones hold about 2.7%. Looked up from germline, CDR1 is DFQATT and CDR2 is SNEGSKA (reference sequence). This CDR3 comprises 14 residues. Notes on the study in general: No one strong IBD-associated signal or clonotype was supported.

Material: blood. The clonotype comes from a human donor with ulcerative colitis or Crohn's disease, or a healthy co-twin of an affected twin (not recorded which). The V call is TRBV20-1, the J call TRBJ2-5; TCRdb lists TRBD2, though no DNA is available to test this call. The CDR3 loop reads CSAEGGSARETQYF.